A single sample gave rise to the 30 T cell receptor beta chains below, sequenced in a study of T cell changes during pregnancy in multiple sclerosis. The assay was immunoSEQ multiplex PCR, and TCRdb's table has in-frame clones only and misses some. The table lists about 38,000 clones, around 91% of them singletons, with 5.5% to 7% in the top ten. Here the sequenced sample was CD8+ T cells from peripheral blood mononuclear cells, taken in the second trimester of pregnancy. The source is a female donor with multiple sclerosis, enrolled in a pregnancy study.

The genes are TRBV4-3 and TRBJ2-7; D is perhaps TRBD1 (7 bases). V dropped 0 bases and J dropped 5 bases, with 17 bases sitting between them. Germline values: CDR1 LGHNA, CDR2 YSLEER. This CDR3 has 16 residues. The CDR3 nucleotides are TGCGCCAGCAGCCAAGAACGGTACGGCAGGGGGGACGAGCAGTACTTC. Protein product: CASSQERYGRGDEQYF.

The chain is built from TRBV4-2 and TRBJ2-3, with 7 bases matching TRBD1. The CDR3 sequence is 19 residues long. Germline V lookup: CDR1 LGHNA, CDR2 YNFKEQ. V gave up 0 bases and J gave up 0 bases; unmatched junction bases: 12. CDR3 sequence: CASSQDHGSGQSSTDTQYF. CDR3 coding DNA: TGTGCCAGCAGCCAAGATCATGGATCGGGACAGTCTAGCACAGATACGCAGTATTTT.

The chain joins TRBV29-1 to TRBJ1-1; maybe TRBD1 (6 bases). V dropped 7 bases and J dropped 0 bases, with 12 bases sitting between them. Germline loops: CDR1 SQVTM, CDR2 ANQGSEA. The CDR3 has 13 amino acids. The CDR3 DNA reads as TGCAGCGGTCACAGGGCGATGAACACTGAAGCTTTCTTT. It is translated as CSGHRAMNTEAFF.

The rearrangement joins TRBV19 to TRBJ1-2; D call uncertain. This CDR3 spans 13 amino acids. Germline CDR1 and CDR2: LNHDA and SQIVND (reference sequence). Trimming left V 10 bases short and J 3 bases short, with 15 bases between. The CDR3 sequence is CATMSSTDYGYTF. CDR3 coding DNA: TGTGCCACCATGAGCAGTACAGACTATGGCTACACCTTC.

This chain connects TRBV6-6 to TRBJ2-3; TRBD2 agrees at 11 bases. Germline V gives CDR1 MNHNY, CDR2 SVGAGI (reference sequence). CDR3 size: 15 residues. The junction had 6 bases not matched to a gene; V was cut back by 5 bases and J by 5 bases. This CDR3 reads CASSSTSGSGDTQYF. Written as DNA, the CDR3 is TGTGCCAGCAGTAGTACTAGCGGGAGCGGAGATACGCAGTATTTT.

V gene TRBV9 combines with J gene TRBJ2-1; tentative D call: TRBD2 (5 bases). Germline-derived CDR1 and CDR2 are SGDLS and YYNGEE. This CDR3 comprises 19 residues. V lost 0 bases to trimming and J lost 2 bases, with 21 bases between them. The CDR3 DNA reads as TGTGCCAGCAGCGTAGCCCCTCTCATCCGGGGTACTACCTACAATGAGCAGTTCTTC. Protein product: CASSVAPLIRGTTYNEQFF.

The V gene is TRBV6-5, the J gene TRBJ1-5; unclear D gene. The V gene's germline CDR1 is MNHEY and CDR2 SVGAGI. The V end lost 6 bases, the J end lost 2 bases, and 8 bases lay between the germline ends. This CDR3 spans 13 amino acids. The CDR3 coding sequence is TGTGCCAGCAGCCTCCAGGGCAATCAGCCCCAGCATTTT. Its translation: CASSLQGNQPQHF.

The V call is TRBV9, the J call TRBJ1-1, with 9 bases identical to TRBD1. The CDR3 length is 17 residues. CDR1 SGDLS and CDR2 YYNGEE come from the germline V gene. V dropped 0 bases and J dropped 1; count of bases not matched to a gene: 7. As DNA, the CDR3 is TGTGCCAGCAGCGTAGACCCCGGACAGGGGACGAACACTGAAGCTTTCTTT. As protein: CASSVDPGQGTNTEAFF. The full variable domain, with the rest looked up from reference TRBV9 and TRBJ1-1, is DSGVTQTPKHLITATGQRVTLRCSPRSGDLSVYWYQQSLDQGLQFLIQYYNGEERAKGNILERFSAQQFPDLHSELNLSSLELGDSALYFCASSVDPGQGTNTEAFFGQGTRLTVV.

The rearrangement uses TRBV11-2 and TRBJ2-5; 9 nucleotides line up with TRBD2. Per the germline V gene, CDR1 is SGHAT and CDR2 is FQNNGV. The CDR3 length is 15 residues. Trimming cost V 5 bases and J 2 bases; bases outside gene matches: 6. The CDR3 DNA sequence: TGTGCCAGCAGCCATAGCGGGGGCTTTCAAGAGACCCAGTACTTC. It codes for CASSHSGGFQETQYF.

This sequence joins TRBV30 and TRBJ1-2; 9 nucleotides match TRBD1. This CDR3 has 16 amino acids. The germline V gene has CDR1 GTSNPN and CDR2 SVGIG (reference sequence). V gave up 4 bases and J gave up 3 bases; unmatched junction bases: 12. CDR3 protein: CAWNTGTGIHYYGYTF. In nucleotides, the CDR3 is TGTGCCTGGAACACCGGGACAGGGATACACTACTATGGCTACACCTTC. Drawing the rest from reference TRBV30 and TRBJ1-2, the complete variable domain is SQTIHQWPATLVQPVGSPLSLECTVEGTSNPNLYWYRQAAGRGLQLLFYSVGIGQISSEVPQNLSASRPQDRQFILSSKKLLLSDSGFYLCAWNTGTGIHYYGYTFGSGTRLTVV.

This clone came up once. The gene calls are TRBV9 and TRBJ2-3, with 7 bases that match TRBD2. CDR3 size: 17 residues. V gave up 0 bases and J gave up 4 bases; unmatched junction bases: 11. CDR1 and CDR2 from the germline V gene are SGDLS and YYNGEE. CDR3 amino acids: CASSVGYGGSLSDTQYF. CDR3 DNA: TGTGCCAGCAGCGTAGGTTACGGCGGGAGCTTATCAGATACGCAGTATTTT. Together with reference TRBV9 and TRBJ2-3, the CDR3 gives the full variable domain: DSGVTQTPKHLITATGQRVTLRCSPRSGDLSVYWYQQSLDQGLQFLIQYYNGEERAKGNILERFSAQQFPDLHSELNLSSLELGDSALYFCASSVGYGGSLSDTQYFGPGTRLTVL.

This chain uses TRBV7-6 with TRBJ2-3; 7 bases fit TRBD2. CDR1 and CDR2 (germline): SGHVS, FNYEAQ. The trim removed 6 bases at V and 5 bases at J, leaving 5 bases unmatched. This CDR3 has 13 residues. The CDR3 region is CASSAGVVDTQYF. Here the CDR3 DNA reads TGTGCCAGCAGTGCGGGAGTGGTAGATACGCAGTATTTT. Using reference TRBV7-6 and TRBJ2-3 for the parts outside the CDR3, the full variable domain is GAGVSQSPRYKVTKRGQDVALRCDPISGHVSLYWYRQALGQGPEFLTYFNYEAQQDKSGLPNDRFSAERPEGSISTLTIQRTEQRDSAMYRCASSAGVVDTQYFGPGTRLTVL.

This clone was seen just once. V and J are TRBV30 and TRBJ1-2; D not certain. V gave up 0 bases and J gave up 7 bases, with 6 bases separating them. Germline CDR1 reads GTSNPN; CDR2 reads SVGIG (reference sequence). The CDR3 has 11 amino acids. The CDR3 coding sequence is TGTGCCTGGAGTGTACTCTCTGGCTACACCTTC. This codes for CAWSVLSGYTF. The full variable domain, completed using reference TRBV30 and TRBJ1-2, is SQTIHQWPATLVQPVGSPLSLECTVEGTSNPNLYWYRQAAGRGLQLLFYSVGIGQISSEVPQNLSASRPQDRQFILSSKKLLLSDSGFYLCAWSVLSGYTFGSGTRLTVV.

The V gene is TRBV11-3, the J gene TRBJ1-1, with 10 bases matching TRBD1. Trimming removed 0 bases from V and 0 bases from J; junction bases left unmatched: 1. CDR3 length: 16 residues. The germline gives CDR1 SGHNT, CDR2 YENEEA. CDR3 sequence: CASSLEGQGLNTEAFF. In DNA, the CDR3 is TGTGCCAGCAGCTTAGAGGGACAGGGGCTGAACACTGAAGCTTTCTTT.

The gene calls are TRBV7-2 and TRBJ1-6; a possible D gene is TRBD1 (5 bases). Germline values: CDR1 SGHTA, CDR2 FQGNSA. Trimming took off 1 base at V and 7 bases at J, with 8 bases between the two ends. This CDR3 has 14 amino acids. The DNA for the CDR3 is TGTGCCAGCAGCTTAGGACAGCTAAATTCACCCCTCCACTTT. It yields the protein CASSLGQLNSPLHF.

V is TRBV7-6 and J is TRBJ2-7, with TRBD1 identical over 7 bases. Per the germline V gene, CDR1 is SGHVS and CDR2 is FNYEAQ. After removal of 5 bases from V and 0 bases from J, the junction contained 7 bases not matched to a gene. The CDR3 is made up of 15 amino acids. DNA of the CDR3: TGTGCCAGCAGCGAAAACAGGGGAAGCTCCTACGAGCAGTACTTC. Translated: CASSENRGSSYEQYF.

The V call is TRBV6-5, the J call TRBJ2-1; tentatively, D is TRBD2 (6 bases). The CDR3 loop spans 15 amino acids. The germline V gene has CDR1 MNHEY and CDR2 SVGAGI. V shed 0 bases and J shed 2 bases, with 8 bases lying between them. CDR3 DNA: TGTGCCAGCAGTTACTCGGGAGGAACCTACAATGAGCAGTTCTTC. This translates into CASSYSGGTYNEQFF.

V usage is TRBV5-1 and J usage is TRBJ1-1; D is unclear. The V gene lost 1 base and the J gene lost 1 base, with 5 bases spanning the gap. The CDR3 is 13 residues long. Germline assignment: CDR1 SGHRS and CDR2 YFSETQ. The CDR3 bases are TGCGCCAGCAGCTTGCACGGGAACACTGAAGCTTTCTTT. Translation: CASSLHGNTEAFF.

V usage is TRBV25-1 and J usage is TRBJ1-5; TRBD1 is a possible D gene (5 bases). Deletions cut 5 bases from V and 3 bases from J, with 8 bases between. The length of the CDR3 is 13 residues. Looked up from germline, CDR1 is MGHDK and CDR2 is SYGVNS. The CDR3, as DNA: TGTGCCAGCAGTTGGGGGGTCAATCAGCCCCAGCATTTT. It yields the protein CASSWGVNQPQHF.

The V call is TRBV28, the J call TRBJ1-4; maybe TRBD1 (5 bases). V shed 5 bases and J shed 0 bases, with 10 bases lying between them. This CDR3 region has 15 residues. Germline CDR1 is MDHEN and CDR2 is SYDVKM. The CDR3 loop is CASSHFRATNEKLFF. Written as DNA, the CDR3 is TGTGCCAGCAGTCACTTCAGGGCAACTAATGAAAAACTGTTTTTT.

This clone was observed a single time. The CDR3 loop reads CASSQVAKNEKLFF. The CDR3 DNA follows: TGTGCCAGCAGCCAGGTCGCGAAGAATGAAAAACTGTTTTTT. The chain recombines TRBV6-6 with TRBJ1-4; D unclear. Trimming shortened V by 6 bases and J by 5 bases, and 13 bases separated the two germline ends. CDR1 and CDR2 (germline): MNHNY, SVGAGI (reference sequence). This CDR3 has 14 residues.

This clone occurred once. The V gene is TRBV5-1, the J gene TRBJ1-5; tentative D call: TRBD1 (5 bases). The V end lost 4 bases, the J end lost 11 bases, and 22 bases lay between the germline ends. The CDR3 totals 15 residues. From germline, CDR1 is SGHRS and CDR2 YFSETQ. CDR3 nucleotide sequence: TGCGCCAGCAGCCTGCGGGGTGGGACCCTTGAGACCCAGCATTTT. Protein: CASSLRGGTLETQHF. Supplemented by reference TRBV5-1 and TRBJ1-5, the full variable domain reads KAGVTQTPRYLIKTRGQQVTLSCSPISGHRSVSWYQQTPGQGLQFLFEYFSETQRNKGNFPGRFSGRQFSNSRSEMNVSTLELGDSALYLCASSLRGGTLETQHFGDGTRLSIL.

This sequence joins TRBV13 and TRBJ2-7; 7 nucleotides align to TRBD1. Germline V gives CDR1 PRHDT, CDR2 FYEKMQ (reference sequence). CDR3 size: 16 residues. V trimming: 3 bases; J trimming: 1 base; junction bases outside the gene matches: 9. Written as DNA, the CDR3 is TGTGCCAGCAGCTTCGGGTTAGGGACAGCATCCTACGAGCAGTACTTC. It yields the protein CASSFGLGTASYEQYF.

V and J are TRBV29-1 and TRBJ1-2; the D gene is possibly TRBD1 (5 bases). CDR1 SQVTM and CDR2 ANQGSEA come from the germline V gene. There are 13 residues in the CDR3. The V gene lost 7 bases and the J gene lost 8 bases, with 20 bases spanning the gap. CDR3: CSAREGQGGGYTF. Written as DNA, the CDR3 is TGCAGCGCTCGAGAGGGGCAGGGAGGCGGCTACACCTTC.

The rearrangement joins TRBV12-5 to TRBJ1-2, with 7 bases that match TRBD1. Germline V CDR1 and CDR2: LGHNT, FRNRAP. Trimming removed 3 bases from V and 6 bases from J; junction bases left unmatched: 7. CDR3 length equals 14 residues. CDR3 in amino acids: CASGFQGVPDGYTF. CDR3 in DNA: TGTGCTAGTGGTTTCCAGGGGGTTCCCGATGGCTACACCTTC.

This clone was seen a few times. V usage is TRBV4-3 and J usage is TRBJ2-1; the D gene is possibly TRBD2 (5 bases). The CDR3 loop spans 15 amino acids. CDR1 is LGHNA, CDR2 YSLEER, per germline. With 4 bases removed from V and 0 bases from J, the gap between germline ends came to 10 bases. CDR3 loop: CASSRGMSSYNEQFF. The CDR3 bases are TGCGCCAGCAGCCGAGGGATGAGCTCCTACAATGAGCAGTTCTTC.

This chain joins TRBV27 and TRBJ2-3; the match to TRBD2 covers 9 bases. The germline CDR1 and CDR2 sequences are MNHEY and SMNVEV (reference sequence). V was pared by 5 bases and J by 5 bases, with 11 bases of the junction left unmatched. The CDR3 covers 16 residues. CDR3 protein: CASSPRLADPQDTQYF. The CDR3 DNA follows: TGTGCCAGCAGTCCGCGACTAGCGGACCCACAAGATACGCAGTATTTT.

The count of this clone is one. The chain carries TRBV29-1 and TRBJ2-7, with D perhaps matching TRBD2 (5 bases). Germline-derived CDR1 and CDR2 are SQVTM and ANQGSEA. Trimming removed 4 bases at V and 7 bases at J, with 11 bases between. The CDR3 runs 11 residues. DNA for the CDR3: TGCAGCGTTGGAGATACGGGGGAGCAGTACTTC. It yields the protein CSVGDTGEQYF.

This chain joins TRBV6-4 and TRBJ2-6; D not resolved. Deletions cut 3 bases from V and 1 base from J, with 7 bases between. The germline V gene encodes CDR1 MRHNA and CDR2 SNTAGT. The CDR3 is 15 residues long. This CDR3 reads CASSEYSSGANVLTF. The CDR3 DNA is TGTGCCAGCAGTGAATACTCGTCTGGGGCCAACGTCCTGACTTTC.

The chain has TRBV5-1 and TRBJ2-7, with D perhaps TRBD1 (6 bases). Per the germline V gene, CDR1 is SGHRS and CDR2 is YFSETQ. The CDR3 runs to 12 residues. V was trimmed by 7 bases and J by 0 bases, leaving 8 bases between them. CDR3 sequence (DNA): TGCGCCAGCCGGGACACCTCCTACGAGCAGTACTTC. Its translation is CASRDTSYEQYF.